This record concerns one T cell receptor (beta chain) sequence. Its antigen is undetermined. Method: immunoSEQ multiplex PCR; TCRdb's copy keeps in-frame clones and lacks some. There are roughly 130,000 clones in the sample; approximately 94% occur only once, and roughly 7.2% lies in the top ten. CDR3 length equals 12 residues. The V gene's germline CDR1 is SEHNR and CDR2 FQNEAQ (reference sequence). Trimming cost V 6 bases and J 6 bases, with 11 bases left between them. This sample is drawn from a study of T cell responses to AZD1222 COVID-19 vaccine. Study-wide points: Clonal diversity may have been underestimated, and the donors were mostly white British, with more females than males. Rises in breadth and depth of Spike-specific TCRs came after two AZD1222 doses.

The source is an adult in good health. The chain couples TRBV7-9 to TRBJ1-1; D gene ambiguous. The material was peripheral blood, obtained on day 0 of AZD1222 vaccination. The DNA for the CDR3 is TGTGCCAGCAGTGCCGGTAGCGCTGAAGCTTTCTTT. Its protein product is CASSAGSAEAFF.